The 25 T cell receptor beta chains below all came from one sample that was sequenced in a study of CD8+CD57+ T cells in acquired aplastic anemia. Profiling of TCR beta VDJ combinations and CDR3 sequences used genomic DNA as template. TCRdb redid the calling of the reads with MiXCR, one entry per CDR3 protein. The table includes about 180,000 distinct CDR3 sequences, 46% detected once. Sequenced: sorted CD4+, CD8+, or CD8+CD57+ T cells (not recorded which) from PBMCs. The receptors here all came from a human donor in good health.

The J gene is TRBJ1-1, the V gene TRBV20-1; 7 nucleotides align to TRBD1. V lost 2 bases to trimming and J lost 7 bases; unmatched junction nucleotides: 4. The germline V gene encodes CDR1 DFQATT and CDR2 SNEGSKA (reference sequence). This CDR3 region has 12 residues. The CDR3 sequence is CSARPRDSEAFF. The DNA of the CDR3 is TGCAGTGCTAGACCCCGGGACAGTGAAGCTTTCTTT.

The rearrangement links TRBV4-2 to TRBJ2-7, with 7 bases aligning to TRBD2. This CDR3 comprises 17 residues. The V gene end was trimmed by 0 bases and the J gene end by 2 bases; junction bases not matched to a gene: 10. CDR1 and CDR2 (germline): LGHNA, YNFKEQ. The CDR3 DNA reads TGTGCCAGCAGCCAAGATTTTGGAAGCGGGGCAGCCTACGAGCAGTACTTC. The encoded protein is CASSQDFGSGAAYEQYF.

The chain joins TRBV9 to TRBJ2-1; 12 positions match TRBD2. The CDR3 runs 15 residues. V gave up 5 bases and J gave up 2 bases; unmatched junction bases: 2. Germline assignment: CDR1 SGDLS and CDR2 YYNGEE. CDR3 residues: CASRTSGSAYNEQFF. The CDR3 nucleotides are TGTGCCAGCAGGACTAGCGGGAGTGCCTACAATGAGCAGTTCTTC.

The chain recombines TRBV25-1 with TRBJ2-3, with no clear D. The CDR3 has 15 amino acids. Trimming left V 1 base short and J 2 bases short, with 10 bases between. The germline V gene has CDR1 MGHDK and CDR2 SYGVNS. The CDR3 is CASSESGSHTDTQYF. The CDR3 region has the DNA TGTGCCAGCAGTGAATCCGGCTCCCACACAGATACGCAGTATTTT.

This clonotype appeared many times. The V gene is TRBV4-1, the J gene TRBJ2-1, with a tentative D call TRBD2 (6 bases). This CDR3 has 16 amino acids. Germline CDR1 reads MGHRA; CDR2 reads YSYEKL. V was pared by 0 bases and J by 3 bases, with 12 bases between. This chain's CDR3 is CASSQDRTGSYNEQFF. The CDR3 DNA sequence: TGCGCCAGCAGCCAAGATCGTACCGGGAGCTACAATGAGCAGTTCTTC.

This clonotype has a count of ten or more. This chain connects TRBV5-4 to TRBJ1-2; 7 bases line up with TRBD1. Trimming cost V 2 bases and J 4 bases; bases outside gene matches: 2. CDR1 is SGHNT, CDR2 YYREEE, per germline (reference sequence). This CDR3 spans 13 amino acids. This chain's CDR3 is CASSLGTAYGYTF. CDR3 nucleotide sequence: TGTGCCAGCAGCTTAGGGACAGCCTATGGCTACACCTTC.

The chain carries TRBV20-1 and TRBJ2-1, with a tentative D call TRBD2 (5 bases). This CDR3 comprises 11 residues. Germline CDR1 and CDR2: DFQATT and SNEGSKA (reference sequence). V lost 7 bases to trimming and J lost 10 bases, with 14 bases between them. This CDR3 reads CSDSGSGEQFF. For the CDR3, the DNA is TGCAGTGACTCGGGGAGCGGAGAGCAGTTCTTC.

About this clonotype: The junction and the germline gene differ at one end; a read error may be behind it. V usage is TRBV20-1 and J usage is TRBJ2-7; 7 bases map to TRBD2. CDR3 length: 13 amino acids. Per germline, CDR1 DFQATT and CDR2 SNEGSKA (reference sequence). The CDR3 loop reads CSANQRGLYGQYF. DNA for the CDR3: TGCAGTGCTAACCAGCGGGGCCTTTACGGGCAGTACTTC.

The J gene is TRBJ2-6, the V gene TRBV10-3, with a possible D match to TRBD1 (5 bases). The V end was cut by 5 bases, the J end by 0 bases, with 8 bases between. Germline lookup yields CDR1 ENHRY and CDR2 SYGVKD. The CDR3 loop spans 15 amino acids. The CDR3, as DNA: TGTGCCATCAGTATCAGGGACTCTGGGGCCAACGTCCTGACTTTC. Its protein is CAISIRDSGANVLTF.

The genes are TRBV5-1 and TRBJ2-3; no definite D call. The V end was cut by 3 bases, the J end by 1 base, with 15 bases between. The CDR3 extends over 16 amino acids. Looked up from germline, CDR1 is SGHRS and CDR2 is YFSETQ. This chain's CDR3 is CASSSSPGPGTDTQYF. In DNA, the CDR3 is TGCGCCAGCAGCTCAAGCCCCGGGCCTGGCACAGATACGCAGTATTTT.

This clonotype was found a few times. A much larger clone differs by one base, so this may be a read error. The conserved phenylalanine or tryptophan is not found at the CDR3 terminus, so this likely reflects a read error. The chain employs TRBV20-1 and TRBJ2-1; the D is unclear. Trimming shortened V by 0 bases and J by 9 bases, and 6 bases separated the two germline ends. CDR3 length equals 11 residues. Germline-derived CDR1 and CDR2 are DFQATT and SNEGSKA (reference sequence). CDR3 coding DNA: TGCAGTGCTAGAGATATCCCTGAGCAGTTCCTC. Protein product: CSARDIPEQFL.

The chain recombines TRBV20-1 with TRBJ1-4; 7 bases are a match to TRBD1. V lost 6 bases, J lost 4 bases, and 11 bases stayed unmatched. CDR1 DFQATT and CDR2 SNEGSKA come from the germline V gene (reference sequence). The CDR3 has 15 amino acids. As DNA, the CDR3 is TGCAGTGCACCAAACAGACAGGGCCTTAATGAAAAACTGTTTTTT. This encodes CSAPNRQGLNEKLFF.

This clonotype appeared many times. This sequence joins TRBV6-1 and TRBJ1-5; 8 bases line up with TRBD1. Germline V lookup: CDR1 MNHNS, CDR2 SASEGT. This CDR3 has 13 residues. The V segment lost 8 bases and the J segment 9 bases; nucleotides outside the gene matches: 9. As DNA, the CDR3 is TGTGCCAGCCTAGGACAGGGCGGAGGGCCCCAGCATTTT. Translating it yields CASLGQGGGPQHF.

The chain combines TRBV2 with TRBJ1-3, with unresolved D. Germline CDR1 is SNHLY and CDR2 is FYNNEI. There are 15 residues in the CDR3. V dropped 6 bases and J dropped 0 bases, with 12 bases sitting between them. The CDR3 DNA follows: TGTGCCAGCAGCCAAGACCTTATCTCTGGAAACACCATATATTTT. Translating it yields CASSQDLISGNTIYF.

CDR3 sequence: CASSRTNYGYTF. Written as DNA, the CDR3 is TGTGCCAGCAGTCGGACTAACTATGGCTACACCTTC. The V call is TRBV12-3 or TRBV12-4, the J call TRBJ1-2; unclear D gene. This CDR3 spans 12 amino acids. Deletions cut 5 bases from V and 0 bases from J, with 4 bases between.

The chain uses TRBV7-9 and TRBJ1-1; D perhaps matches TRBD1 (6 bases). The germline CDR1 and CDR2 sequences are SEHNR and FQNEAQ (reference sequence). V was trimmed by 1 base and J by 1 base, leaving 13 bases between them. This CDR3 comprises 16 residues. The CDR3 protein is CASSLGVPQGNTEAFF. The CDR3, as DNA: TGTGCCAGCAGCTTAGGGGTTCCACAGGGGAACACTGAAGCTTTCTTT.

This clonotype was counted at least ten times. The chain uses TRBV19 and TRBJ2-2, with D perhaps TRBD1 (6 bases). CDR3 length equals 14 residues. CDR1 and CDR2 (germline): LNHDA, SQIVND (reference sequence). V shed 8 bases and J shed 0 bases, with 10 bases lying between them. This CDR3 reads CASSGTPNTGELFF. The CDR3 nucleotides read TGTGCCAGTTCCGGGACACCGAACACCGGGGAGCTGTTTTTT.

The V call is TRBV4-1, the J call TRBJ2-5; D gene unclear. The V gene lost 0 bases and the J gene lost 2 bases, with 22 bases spanning the gap. CDR1 MGHRA and CDR2 YSYEKL come from the germline V gene. The CDR3 has 19 amino acids. CDR3 DNA: TGCGCCAGCAGCCAAGACCCCTATCAGCCCTCAGTCCTACAAGAGACCCAGTACTTC. It encodes CASSQDPYQPSVLQETQYF.

The table lists this clonotype with many counts. V gene TRBV5-4 combines with J gene TRBJ1-1; TRBD1 might be the D (6 bases). The CDR3 spans 15 residues. Trimming removed 3 bases from V and 0 bases from J, with 12 bases in between. The V gene's germline CDR1 is SGHNT and CDR2 YYREEE (reference sequence). Here the CDR3 reads CASSWEGTLNTEAFF. The CDR3, as DNA: TGTGCCAGCAGCTGGGAAGGGACACTGAACACTGAAGCTTTCTTT. The complete variable domain, with remaining parts taken from reference TRBV5-4 and TRBJ1-1, reads ETGVTQSPTHLIKTRGQQVTLRCSSQSGHNTVSWYQQALGQGPQFIFQYYREEENGRGNFPPRFSGLQFPNYSSELNVNALELDDSALYLCASSWEGTLNTEAFFGQGTRLTVV.

This clonotype was seen only once. The chain couples TRBV20-1 to TRBJ2-3; TRBD2 matches at 10 bases. This CDR3 is built from 18 residues. V lost 5 bases and J lost 6; bases outside the gene matches: 20. Germline V gene sequence: CDR1 DFQATT, CDR2 SNEGSKA (reference sequence). CDR3 region: CSAPSSPALAGGGDTQYF. The CDR3 nucleotides are TGCAGTGCTCCTAGTTCGCCTGCCTTAGCGGGAGGTGGGGATACGCAGTATTTT.

This clonotype was detected ten times or more. The chain uses TRBV29-1 and TRBJ1-2; maybe TRBD1 (6 bases). Germline V gene lookup returns CDR1 SQVTM and CDR2 ANQGSEA. Trimming removed 5 bases at V and 6 bases at J, with 16 bases between. The length of the CDR3 is 13 residues. In nucleotides, the CDR3 is TGCAGCGTTCAGGGCAGGGGTTTCAATGGCTACACCTTC. Translated, it gives CSVQGRGFNGYTF.

This clonotype appeared many times. The chain uses TRBV7-8 and TRBJ2-1; D gene uncertain. Germline V gene lookup returns CDR1 SGHVS and CDR2 FQNEAQ. V was clipped by 1 base and J by 6 bases, with 7 bases between them. The CDR3 totals 13 residues. The DNA of the CDR3 is TGTGCCAGCAGCTTAGGTACAGTCAATGAGCAGTTCTTC. It is translated as CASSLGTVNEQFF.

Notes on this clonotype: One base away lies a much larger clone, so this may be a sequencing read error. The conserved phenylalanine or tryptophan is not found at the CDR3 terminus, so this likely reflects a read error. The V gene is TRBV20-1, the J gene TRBJ2-1; TRBD2 agrees at 15 bases. Germline CDR1 reads DFQATT; CDR2 reads SNEGSKA (reference sequence). The CDR3 is 17 residues long. V dropped 1 base and J dropped 7; count of bases not matched to a gene: 8. The CDR3 DNA is TGCAGTGCTAGAGTTCCCCCGGGACTAGCGGGAGGAAATGAGCAGTTCCTC. Amino acids: CSARVPPGLAGGNEQFL.

This clonotype showed up many times. The chain has TRBV6-5 and TRBJ1-1; 7 bases match TRBD1. V gave up 4 bases and J gave up 4 bases; unmatched junction bases: 9. The V gene's germline CDR1 is MNHEY and CDR2 SVGAGI. This CDR3 has 15 residues. CDR3 nucleotides: TGTGCCAGCAGTTCCCCGACAGGGAGGTCCACTGAAGCTTTCTTT. It encodes CASSSPTGRSTEAFF.

This clonotype was recorded at least ten times. V usage is TRBV11-3 and J usage is TRBJ2-5; D gene ambiguous. CDR1 and CDR2 from the germline V gene are SGHNT and YENEEA. V lost 4 bases to trimming and J lost 1 base, with 1 base between them. The CDR3 spans 11 residues. The CDR3 is CASSSQETQYF. The CDR3 DNA is TGTGCCAGCAGCTCCCAAGAGACCCAGTACTTC.